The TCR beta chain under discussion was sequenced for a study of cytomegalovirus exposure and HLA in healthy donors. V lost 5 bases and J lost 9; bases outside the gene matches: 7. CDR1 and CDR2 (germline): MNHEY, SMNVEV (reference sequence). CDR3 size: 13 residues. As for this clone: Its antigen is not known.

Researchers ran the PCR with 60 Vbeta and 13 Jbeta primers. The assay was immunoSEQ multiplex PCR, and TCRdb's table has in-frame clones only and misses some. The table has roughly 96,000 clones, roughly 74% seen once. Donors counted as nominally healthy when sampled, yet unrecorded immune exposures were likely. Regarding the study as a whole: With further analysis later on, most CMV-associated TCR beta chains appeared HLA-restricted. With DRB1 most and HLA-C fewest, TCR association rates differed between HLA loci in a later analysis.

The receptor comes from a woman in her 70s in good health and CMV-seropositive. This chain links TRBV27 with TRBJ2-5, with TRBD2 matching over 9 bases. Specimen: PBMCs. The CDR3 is CASSLGLARAQYF. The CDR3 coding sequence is TGTGCCAGCAGTCTGGGACTAGCTAGGGCCCAGTACTTC.